The 14 T cell receptor beta chains below come from one sample, sequenced in a study of blood T cell repertoires in COVID-19 (dated by TCRdb to 2020 to 2021). The library was generated by the immunoSEQ multiplex PCR assay. TCRdb stores this immuneACCESS table with in-frame sequences only. Part of the clones is absent; in the studies checked, under half of the shortfall reflects unresolved V genes, and no reason is known for the rest. Counted in this sample were some 50,000 clones; 80% to 90% of them appeared once. The ten largest clonotypes hold over 1.5% of the sample. Sequencing was carried out using peripheral blood. The source is a man aged 60 to 75 with acute or convalescent COVID-19.

The chain links TRBV4-1 to TRBJ1-5; D might be TRBD1 (6 bases). Germline CDR1 reads MGHRA; CDR2 reads YSYEKL. CDR3 length: 14 amino acids. V gave up 0 bases and J gave up 7 bases, with 10 bases separating them. CDR3 sequence reads: CASSQDGTNQPQHF. The CDR3 DNA reads as TGCGCCAGCAGCCAAGACGGGACAAACCAGCCCCAGCATTTT.

The sample holds one count of this clone. This rearrangement joins TRBV5-4 to TRBJ2-3; 10 nucleotides line up with TRBD1. Germline lookup yields CDR1 SGHNT and CDR2 YYREEE (reference sequence). The CDR3 extends over 15 amino acids. V lost 3 bases and J lost 5; bases outside the gene matches: 6. The CDR3 nucleotides read TGTGCCAGCAGCTACCGACAGGGGGCTGGAGATACGCAGTATTTT. Encoded protein: CASSYRQGAGDTQYF. The variable domain in full, with the rest retrieved from reference TRBV5-4 and TRBJ2-3, is ETGVTQSPTHLIKTRGQQVTLRCSSQSGHNTVSWYQQALGQGPQFIFQYYREEENGRGNFPPRFSGLQFPNYSSELNVNALELDDSALYLCASSYRQGAGDTQYFGPGTRLTVL.

The rearrangement uses TRBV5-1 and TRBJ2-4; unclear D gene. Germline V gene lookup returns CDR1 SGHRS and CDR2 YFSETQ. The V gene lost 4 bases and the J gene lost 0 bases, with 8 bases spanning the gap. This CDR3 is built from 14 residues. The CDR3 loop reads CASSPELAKNIQYF. The CDR3 DNA follows: TGCGCCAGCAGCCCAGAATTAGCCAAAAACATTCAGTACTTC.

The V gene is TRBV5-1, the J gene TRBJ1-4; 10 bases are shared with TRBD1. The V segment lost 3 bases and the J segment 0 bases; nucleotides outside the gene matches: 5. Germline-derived CDR1 and CDR2 are SGHRS and YFSETQ. This CDR3 spans 17 amino acids. The CDR3 loop reads CASSWRTGGATNEKLFF. DNA of the CDR3: TGCGCCAGCAGCTGGAGGACAGGGGGAGCAACTAATGAAAAACTGTTTTTT.

The V and J genes are TRBV24-1 and TRBJ1-2; unclear D gene. The CDR3 spans 16 residues. Per germline, CDR1 KGHDR and CDR2 SFDVKD. Trimming removed 2 bases at V and 0 bases at J, with 12 bases between. The CDR3 sequence is CATSDSSQVPNYGYTF. CDR3 bases: TGTGCCACCAGTGATTCCTCACAAGTACCTAACTATGGCTACACCTTC.

This chain connects TRBV15 to TRBJ2-7; perhaps TRBD1 as D (6 bases). The CDR3 has 15 amino acids. Germline V gives CDR1 LNHNV, CDR2 YYDKDF (reference sequence). Deletions cut 3 bases from V and 2 bases from J, with 14 bases between. The CDR3 reads CATSRSRDTPYEQYF. CDR3 nucleotide sequence: TGTGCCACCAGCAGGTCCCGGGACACCCCCTACGAGCAGTACTTC.

The chain uses TRBV9 and TRBJ1-2; tentative D call: TRBD1 (6 bases). Germline V gene sequence: CDR1 SGDLS, CDR2 YYNGEE. The V and J ends lost 0 bases and 6 bases respectively, with 12 bases between them. This CDR3 has 14 residues. CDR3 bases: TGTGCCAGCAGCGTAGCTCACTCAGGGGATGGCTACACCTTC. Its translation: CASSVAHSGDGYTF.

The V and J genes are TRBV7-2 and TRBJ1-1; TRBD1 might be the D (5 bases). The CDR3 is 12 residues long. The ends were cut back, 2 bases at V and 11 bases at J, with 12 bases in the middle. Germline V gene sequence: CDR1 SGHTA, CDR2 FQGNSA. CDR3 residues: CASSLRAGWAFF. CDR3 nucleotide sequence: TGTGCCAGCAGCTTACGGGCAGGGTGGGCTTTCTTT.

V is TRBV7-3 and J is TRBJ1-1; 9 nucleotides agree with TRBD1. This CDR3 has 17 amino acids. Germline-derived CDR1 and CDR2 are SGHTA and FQGTGA. After removal of 5 bases from V and 10 bases from J, the junction contained 20 bases not matched to a gene. CDR3 bases: TGTGCCAGCAGCCCGGGACAGGGAGCTCCCTTACCTGAAGGAGCTTTCTTT. This translates into CASSPGQGAPLPEGAFF. Based on the CDR3 plus reference TRBV7-3 and TRBJ1-1, the full variable domain is GAGVSQTPSNKVTEKGKYVELRCDPISGHTALYWYRQSLGQGPEFLIYFQGTGAADDSGLPNDRFFAVRPEGSVSTLKIQRTERGDSAVYLCASSPGQGAPLPEGAFFGQGTRLTVV.

This chain links TRBV25-1 with TRBJ1-1, with D maybe TRBD1 (6 bases). V was cut by 4 bases and J by 4 bases, with 25 bases left in between. Germline loops: CDR1 MGHDK, CDR2 SYGVNS. This CDR3 has 18 residues. The CDR3 DNA reads TGTGCCAGCAGTGGGTACGGGGGGCTGAGGAGTCGTCTCACTGAAGCTTTCTTT. This encodes CASSGYGGLRSRLTEAFF.

The chain has TRBV9 and TRBJ2-2; D unclear. CDR1 is SGDLS, CDR2 YYNGEE, per germline. With 3 bases removed from V and 4 bases from J, the gap between germline ends came to 7 bases. The CDR3 sequence is 13 residues long. CDR3 coding DNA: TGTGCCAGCAGCGCGCGAGGCACCGGGGAGCTGTTTTTT. It is translated as CASSARGTGELFF.

The chain employs TRBV5-3 and TRBJ2-7, with D perhaps TRBD2 (6 bases). TRBV5-3 is classed as an ORF, of uncertain function. V dropped 5 bases and J dropped 0 bases, with 15 bases sitting between them. The CDR3 totals 15 residues. The CDR3 region has the DNA TGTGCCAGAAGTTTCACCGGGACTGCCTCCTACGAGCAGTACTTC. It translates to CARSFTGTASYEQYF.

The CDR3 coding sequence is TGCGCCAGCAGCGAACAGGGACAAGAGACCCAGTACTTC. Protein product: CASSEQGQETQYF. The chain couples TRBV5-1 to TRBJ2-5; a weak D match, TRBD1 (6 bases). CDR3 size: 13 residues. Germline assignment: CDR1 SGHRS and CDR2 YFSETQ. Trimming took off 4 bases at V and 2 bases at J, with 9 bases between the two ends.

V usage is TRBV7-9 and J usage is TRBJ2-3; the match to TRBD2 covers 8 bases. This CDR3 has 16 amino acids. V lost 1 base and J lost 1; bases outside the gene matches: 4. Germline lookup yields CDR1 SEHNR and CDR2 FQNEAQ (reference sequence). The CDR3 nucleotides read TGTGCCAGCAGCTTAGGCGCAGCGGGGGGCACAGATACGCAGTATTTT. Translated, it gives CASSLGAAGGTDTQYF.